Here is one T cell receptor (beta chain) with its context. The antigen remains undetermined. There are 14 residues in the CDR3. V lost 4 bases and J lost 1, with 10 bases in between. CDR1 and CDR2 (germline): SGHDN, FVKESK. Per sample, roughly 500 nanograms of biopsy DNA were TCRB immunosequenced. The repertoire was sequenced with immunoSEQ multiplex PCR; TCRdb's copy has only in-frame clones and lacks some. The sample lists 5,600 or so clones, 69% occurring once. The data derive from a study of T cell repertoires in ileal Crohn's disease. On the study more broadly: M6 samples are neoterminal ileum biopsies from postoperative colonoscopy. Study-wide results and caveats: Endoscopic recurrence occurred in every patient whose clonality exceeded 26.8%.

The time point was: neoterminal ileum biopsy at postoperative endoscopy, about 6 months after surgery. Patients were adults with ileal or ileocolonic Crohn's disease needing resection. This chain links TRBV14 with TRBJ1-1, with D possibly matching TRBD1 (5 bases). The source is an adult with Crohn's disease. Specimen: ileal tissue. The CDR3: CASSLRGSNTEAFF. DNA of the CDR3: TGTGCCAGCAGCCTACGGGGGTCGAACACTGAAGCTTTCTTT. The whole variable domain, remainder taken from reference TRBV14 and TRBJ1-1, is EAGVTQFPSHSVIEKGQTVTLRCDPISGHDNLYWYRRVMGKEIKFLLHFVKESKQDESGMPNNRFLAERTGGTYSTLKVQPAELEDSGVYFCASSLRGSNTEAFFGQGTRLTVV.